This TCR beta chain was retrieved from a study of blood T cell repertoires in COVID-19. Study summary: Researchers got acute and convalescent COVID-19 samples from the United States, Italy and Spain. Sample material is recorded as cDNA or gDNA derived from T cells, B-cell-depleted T cells, or PBMCs.

Participant age was roughly 18 to 100 years, and participants resided in about 25 US areas. This clone appeared once. The CDR3 totals 15 residues. Germline-derived CDR1 and CDR2 are PRHDT and FYEKMQ (reference sequence). Trimming took 5 bases from V and 3 from J; bases not matched to a gene: 9. The table came from immunoSEQ multiplex PCR; TCRdb's copy has only in-frame clones and leaves some out. The sample has around 340,000 clones; 80% to 90% are singletons. This rearrangement joins TRBV13 to TRBJ1-1, with TRBD1 matching over 7 bases. The origin of this receptor is a woman aged 40 to 50 with acute COVID-19. The sample comprised PBMCs or T cells enriched from blood (not recorded which). The CDR3 here is CASSLLDRDYTEAFF. Here the CDR3 DNA reads TGTGCCAGCAGCCTACTTGACAGGGATTACACTGAAGCTTTCTTT.